This TCR beta chain was captured by sequencing in a study of blood T cell repertoires in COVID-19. Libraries were prepared by immunoSEQ multiplex PCR; TCRdb keeps only in-frame clonotypes and omits some of them. The sample holds tens of thousands of clones, roughly 88% seen once. This clone is a singleton in its sample. The germline CDR1 and CDR2 sequences are MNHEY and SMNVEV (reference sequence). Losses at the gene ends were 5 bases for V and 8 bases for J; bases not matched to a gene: 8. The CDR3 spans 14 residues. The V and J genes are TRBV27 and TRBJ1-2, with 10 bases lining up with TRBD1. Sequenced: peripheral blood. This clonotype was obtained from a woman of 80 years or more with acute or convalescent COVID-19. CDR3 DNA sequence: TGTGCCAGCAGTCCGGGACAGGGGACGTGGGGCTACACCTTC. This codes for CASSPGQGTWGYTF.